This T cell receptor beta chain emerged from a study of T-cell reconstitution after alpha-beta-depleted transplantation in children. Unique molecular identifiers were used to barcode this TCRbeta library. In TCRdb, the PCR reads were re-called with MiXCR into one record per CDR3 protein. The profile shows about 110,000 distinct CDR3 sequences, 10% of them singletons. This clonotype showed up many times. The ends were cut back, 7 bases at V and 2 bases at J, with 17 bases in the middle. This CDR3 has 15 residues. The V gene's germline CDR1 is MNHEY and CDR2 SMNVEV (reference sequence). The sequence was obtained from a human donor who donated a stem cell graft to a child with acute lymphoblastic leukemia. The material was PBMCs from the stem cell graft donor, obtained from the stem cell graft. The rearrangement joins TRBV27 to TRBJ1-2; D is possibly TRBD1 (5 bases). CDR3 coding DNA: TGTGCCAGCACCTTAAGAAGGGGACCGAACTATGGCTACACCTTC. Translated: CASTLRRGPNYGYTF.